This TCR beta chain was sequenced during a study of CD8 T cells in Susac syndrome. Sequencing targeted TCR beta in T cells from blood (CD8+ and CD4+). TEMRA cells were FACS-enriched, while CD8+ and CD4+ T cells were negatively isolated. CDR1 SGDLS and CDR2 YYNGEE come from the germline V gene. This CDR3 is built from 14 residues. Trimming took 3 bases from V and 10 from J; bases not matched to a gene: 9. When the RNA was reverse transcribed, random hexamers were used with an input of roughly 0.45 to 1 ug. Amplification of TCR beta CDR3 was carried out by immunoSEQ multiplex PCR, which covered 54 Vbeta and 13 Jbeta segments. TCRdb analysed the immunoSEQ multiplex PCR reads with MiXCR anew, one entry per CDR3 protein. The sample holds some 94,000 distinct CDR3 sequences, just under 95% seen once.

The rearrangement joins TRBV9 to TRBJ2-1; the match to TRBD1 covers 8 bases. The receptor was derived from a human donor with Susac syndrome. The specimen sequenced was CD4+ T cells from PBMCs. The CDR3 here is CASSGQGMGGEQFF. The DNA for the CDR3 is TGTGCCAGCAGCGGACAGGGGATGGGTGGAGAGCAGTTCTTC.